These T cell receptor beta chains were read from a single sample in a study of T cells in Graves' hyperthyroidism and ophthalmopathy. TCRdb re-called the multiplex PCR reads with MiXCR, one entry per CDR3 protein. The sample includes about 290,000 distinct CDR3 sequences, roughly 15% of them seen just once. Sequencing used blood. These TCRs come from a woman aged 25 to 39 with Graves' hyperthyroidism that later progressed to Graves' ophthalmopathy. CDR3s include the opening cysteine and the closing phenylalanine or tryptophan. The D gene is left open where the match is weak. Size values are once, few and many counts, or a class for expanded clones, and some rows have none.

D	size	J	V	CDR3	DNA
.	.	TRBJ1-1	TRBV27	CASSLSSGNTEAFF	TGTGCCAGCAGTTTAAGTTCCGGGAACACTGAAGCTTTCTTT
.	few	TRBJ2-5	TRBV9	CASSVGVAAGETQYF	TGTGCCAGCAGCGTAGGGGTAGCGGCGGGGGAGACCCAGTACTTC
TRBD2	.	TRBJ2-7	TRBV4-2	CASSQDPGLASEQYF	TGTGCCAGCAGCCAAGATCCGGGACTAGCATCCGAGCAGTACTTC
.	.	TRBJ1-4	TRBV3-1	CASSLDSYNEKLFF	TGTGCCAGCAGCCTCGACAGCTATAATGAAAAACTGTTTTTT
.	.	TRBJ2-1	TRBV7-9	CASSPSSFEQFF	TGTGCCAGCAGCCCTAGTTCTTTCGAGCAGTTCTTC
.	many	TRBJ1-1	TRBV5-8	CASGGRGAGREAFF	TGTGCCAGCGGAGGGCGGGGGGCCGGACGTGAAGCTTTCTTT
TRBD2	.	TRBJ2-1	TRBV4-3	CASSQGLPGTSSYNEQFF	TGCGCCAGCAGCCAAGGGCTGCCAGGGACTAGCTCCTACAATGAGCAGTTCTTC
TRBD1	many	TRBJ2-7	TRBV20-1	CSASDRVKLEQYF	TGCAGTGCTTCGGACAGGGTTAAACTCGAGCAGTACTTC
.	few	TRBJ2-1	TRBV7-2	CASNLYSYNEQFF	TGTGCCAGCAACCTTTACTCCTACAATGAGCAGTTCTTC
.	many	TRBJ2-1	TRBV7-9	CASSPGTGKNEQFF	TGTGCCAGCAGCCCCGGGACTGGGAAGAATGAGCAGTTCTTC
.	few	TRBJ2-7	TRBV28	CASSFDRSEQYF	TGTGCCAGCAGTTTTGACCGGTCCGAGCAGTACTTC
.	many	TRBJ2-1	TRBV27	CASSLGGAVNEQFF	TGTGCCAGCAGTTTAGGAGGGGCTGTAAATGAGCAGTTCTTC
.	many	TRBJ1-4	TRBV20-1	CSARGRREKLFF	TGCAGTGCTAGAGGAAGACGGGAAAAACTGTTTTTT
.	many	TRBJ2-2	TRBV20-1	CSAPMGGNTGELFF	TGCAGTGCCCCCATGGGCGGTAACACCGGGGAGCTGTTTTTT
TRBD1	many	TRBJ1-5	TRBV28	CASSLRPGRPGQLNQPQHF	TGTGCCAGCAGTTTACGGCCGGGACGGCCGGGACAGCTCAATCAGCCCCAGCATTTT
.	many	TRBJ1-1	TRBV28	CASSPATTGKNTEAFF	TGTGCCAGCAGTCCGGCGACCACAGGAAAAAACACTGAAGCTTTCTTT
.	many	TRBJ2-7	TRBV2	CASSEVVYEQYF	TGTGCCAGCAGTGAAGTAGTCTACGAGCAGTACTTC
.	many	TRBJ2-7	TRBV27	CASSRGGEQYF	TGTGCCAGCAGCCGAGGGGGGGAGCAGTACTTC
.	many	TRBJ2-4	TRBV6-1	CASSQRLVDIQYF	TGTGCCAGCAGCCAAAGACTAGTTGACATTCAGTACTTC
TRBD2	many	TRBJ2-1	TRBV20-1	CSAHKREMGYNEQFF	TGCAGTGCCCACAAGCGGGAGATGGGTTACAATGAGCAGTTCTTC
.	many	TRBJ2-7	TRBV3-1	CASSPSTGYEQYF	TGTGCCAGCAGCCCTTCAACCGGATACGAGCAGTACTTC
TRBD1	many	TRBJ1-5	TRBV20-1	CSAREETGPNQPQHF	TGCAGTGCTAGAGAAGAGACAGGGCCTAATCAGCCCCAGCATTTT
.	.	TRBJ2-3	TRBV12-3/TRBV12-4	CASTPTTNRPDTQYF	TGTGCCAGCACCCCGACGACAAACAGGCCAGATACGCAGTATTTT
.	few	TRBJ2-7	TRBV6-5	CASSYSKGPRQHEQYF	TGTGCCAGCAGTTACTCAAAGGGCCCTCGACAGCACGAGCAGTACTTC
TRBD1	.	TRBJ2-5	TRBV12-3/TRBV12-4	CASSGDRRGETQYF	TGTGCCAGCAGCGGGGACCGCAGGGGGGAGACCCAGTACTTC
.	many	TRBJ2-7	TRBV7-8	CASSLADQISYEQYF	TGTGCCAGCAGCTTAGCGGATCAGATCTCCTACGAGCAGTACTTC
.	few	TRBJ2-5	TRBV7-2	CASSYGGTEETQYF	TGTGCCAGCAGCTATGGGGGGACAGAAGAGACCCAGTACTTC
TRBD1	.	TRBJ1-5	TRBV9	CASSTGTDNQPQHF	TGTGCCAGCAGCACTGGGACAGACAATCAGCCCCAGCATTTT
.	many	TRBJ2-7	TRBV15	CATSRGDSSEQYF	TGTGCCACCAGCAGGGGGGACTCGTCAGAGCAGTACTTC
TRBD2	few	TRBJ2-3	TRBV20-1	CSARPGLVTDTQYF	TGCAGTGCTAGGCCGGGACTAGTTACAGATACGCAGTATTTT
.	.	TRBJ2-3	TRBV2	CASSHFFLDTQYF	TGTGCCAGCAGCCACTTCTTTTTGGATACGCAGTATTTT
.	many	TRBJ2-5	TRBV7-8	CASSFFLRETQYF	TGTGCCAGCAGCTTTTTTCTCCGCGAGACCCAGTACTTC
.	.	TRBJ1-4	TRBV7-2	CASSSPGEKLFF	TGTGCCAGCAGCTCCCCGGGAGAAAAACTGTTTTTT
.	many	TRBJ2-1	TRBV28	CATRYPRVNEQFF	TGTGCCACCCGTTACCCCAGGGTCAATGAGCAGTTCTTC
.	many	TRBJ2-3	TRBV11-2	CASSLPAEMDTQYF	TGTGCCAGCAGCCTCCCCGCCGAAATGGATACGCAGTATTTT
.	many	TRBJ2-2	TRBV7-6	CASSLSRGDRELFF	TGTGCCAGCAGCTTAAGTAGGGGGGACCGGGAGCTGTTTTTT
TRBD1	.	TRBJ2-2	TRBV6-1	CASRRSGQVITGELFF	TGTGCCAGCAGGCGGTCCGGACAGGTTATTACCGGGGAGCTGTTTTTT
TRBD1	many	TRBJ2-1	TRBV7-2	CASSLGDRAYNEQFF	TGTGCCAGCAGCTTAGGGGACAGGGCTTACAATGAGCAGTTCTTC
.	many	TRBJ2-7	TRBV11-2	CASSLGHAYEQYF	TGTGCCAGCAGCTTAGGACATGCCTACGAGCAGTACTTC
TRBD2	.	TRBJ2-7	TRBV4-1	CASSQGTSGEQYF	TGCGCCAGCAGCCAGGGGACTAGCGGGGAGCAGTACTTC
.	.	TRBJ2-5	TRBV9	CAFHLPFSGTQYF	TGTGCCTTCCATCTCCCCTTCTCCGGTACCCAGTACTTC
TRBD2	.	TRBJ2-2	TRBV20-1	CSARGSSGYTGELFF	TGCAGTGCTAGAGGGAGTAGCGGGTACACCGGGGAGCTGTTTTTT
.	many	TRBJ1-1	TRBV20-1	CSAGKGGDTEAFF	TGCAGTGCTGGAAAGGGAGGGGACACTGAAGCTTTCTTT
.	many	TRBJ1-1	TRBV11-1	CASSFTSGVNTEAFF	TGTGCCAGCAGCTTCACCTCGGGGGTGAACACTGAAGCTTTCTTT
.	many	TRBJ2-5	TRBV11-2	CASSRFGRQETQYF	TGTGCCAGCAGCCGTTTCGGGCGCCAAGAGACCCAGTACTTC